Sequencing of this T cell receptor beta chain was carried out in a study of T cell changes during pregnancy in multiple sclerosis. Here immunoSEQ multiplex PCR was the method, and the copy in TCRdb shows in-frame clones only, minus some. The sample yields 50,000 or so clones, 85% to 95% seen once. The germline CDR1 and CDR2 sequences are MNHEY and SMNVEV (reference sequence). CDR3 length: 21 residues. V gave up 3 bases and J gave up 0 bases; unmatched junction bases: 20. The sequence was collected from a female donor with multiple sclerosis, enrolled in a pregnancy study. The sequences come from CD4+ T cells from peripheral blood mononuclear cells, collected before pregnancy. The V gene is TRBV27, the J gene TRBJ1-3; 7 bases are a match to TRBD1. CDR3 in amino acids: CASSFLLPGQISPSSGNTIYF. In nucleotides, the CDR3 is TGTGCCAGCAGTTTCTTACTCCCGGGACAGATATCTCCGAGCTCTGGAAACACCATATATTTT.